The sequence of this T cell receptor beta chain was determined in a study of CD8+CD57+ T cells in acquired aplastic anemia (dated by TCRdb to 2016 to 2019). With respect to the entire study: DNA extracted from sorted CD4+ and CD8+ cells had a mean of around 3 ug, with a range of about 0.18 to 27.4 ug. A CD8+CD57+ expansion meant a frequency higher than the mean frequency seen in healthy subjects.

Beyond this particular receptor, the publication reports: CD8+ Simpson's diversity did not differ significantly between patients and healthy controls (P=0.060). Around 28 CD8+ CDR3 sequences were found to be shared between patients and controls, but these sequences appeared to be highly expressed in patients and within the immunodominant clones of the patients.

Expansion of CD8+CD57+ cells had been shown by flow cytometry in the patients chosen for sequencing. Every patient had severe acquired aplastic anemia, diagnosed using the International Study of Aplastic Anemia and Agranulocytosis and Camitta criteria. No therapy had been received by the patients at the time of blood sampling. TCR repertoires of sorted CD4+ and CD8+ blood T cells from severe aplastic anemia patients and healthy subjects were deep-sequenced in the study. In the USA, patient enrollment took place under clinicaltrials.gov protocols 00001620, 01623167, 00001397, 00071045, 00081523 and 00961064. Ficoll-Paque density gradient centrifugation was used to isolate peripheral blood mononuclear cells. Before DNA extraction, CD4+ and CD8+ T cells were sorted by FACS or by magnetic beads. Genomic DNA served as template for TCR beta VDJ combination and CDR3 sequence profiling. An Illumina HiSeq 2000 was used for TCR repertoire sequencing. As for the authors' bioinformatics: TRBV/TRBJ rearrangement plots, CDR3 size and DJ length profiles, and Simpson's diversity index were used to assess repertoires. The immunodominant clone was defined as the most abundant DNA sequence in deep sequencing data. CDR3 amino acid sequences were checked for sharing across subjects and were also compared against the VDJdb database and published repertoires. The raw public reads went through TCRdb reprocessing: fastp at Q25, MiXCR clone calling, in-frame beta chains kept. Entries that share a CDR3 protein sequence are merged under the most common genes and DNA. TCRdb's processing, not the authors' own work, is the source of the V and J calls. This sample gives about 120,000 distinct CDR3 sequences in total; about 60% of them show up just once. Of the sample, about 29% falls within the top ten clones.

As to this clonotype: This clone's antigen is unknown. There are no base qualities to consult, and no much larger clone falls within one base.

The specimen was sorted CD4+, CD8+, or CD8+CD57+ T cells (not recorded which) from PBMCs. The clonotype comes from a human donor with aplastic anemia.

The CDR3: CASSYSSASEQYF. Here is the DNA: TGTGCCAGCAGTTACTCGAGCGCGTCCGAGCAGTACTTC. Recombination linked TRBV2 to TRBJ2-7; no D gene can be assigned with confidence. V loses 5 bases of germline sequence and J loses 6 bases, and the interval between the two ends is 14 bases. The germline V gene encodes CDR1 SNHLY and CDR2 FYNNEI. Spanning cysteine to phenylalanine, the CDR3 consists of 13 amino acids. Here the CDR3 DNA is all that survives: 39 bases in frame from base 1.